What follows are 6 T cell receptor beta chains derived from one specimen sequenced in a study of naive and memory T cell subsets. Both TRBC1 and TRBC2 were covered by a beta constant-region primer of two equimolar oligonucleotides. TCRdb analysed the UMI-ligation and nested PCR reads with MiXCR anew, one entry per CDR3 protein. Of around 160,000 distinct CDR3 sequences in the sample, around 15% were seen once. Sequenced: naive CD4+ T cells from blood. The receptors shown here come from a human donor in good health.

This clonotype has ten or more counts. The chain recombines TRBV20-1 with TRBJ2-7; D might be TRBD1 (6 bases). Trimming removed 4 bases at V and 3 bases at J, with 13 bases between. Germline CDR1 and CDR2: DFQATT and SNEGSKA (reference sequence). The CDR3 length is 13 residues. The CDR3 protein is CSANRDTNYEQYF. DNA for the CDR3: TGCAGTGCTAACCGGGACACTAACTACGAGCAGTACTTC.

The V call is TRBV7-9, the J call TRBJ2-1; 9 bases line up with TRBD2. The CDR3 consists of 15 residues. Trimming removed 4 bases from V and 8 bases from J; junction bases left unmatched: 9. CDR1 is SEHNR, CDR2 FQNEAQ, per germline (reference sequence). CDR3 DNA: TGTGCCAGCAGCTCCCGGACTAGCGTAGGTGATGAGCAGTTCTTC. As protein: CASSSRTSVGDEQFF.

The rearrangement joins TRBV5-5 to TRBJ2-1; tentatively, D is TRBD1 (5 bases). The CDR3 spans 15 residues. Germline CDR1 reads SGHKS; CDR2 reads YYEKEE (reference sequence). V lost 3 bases, J lost 6 bases, and 16 bases lay in between. The CDR3 bases are TGTGCCAGCAGCTCACAGGTAGTTGTAGCCAATGAGCAGTTCTTC. Translation gives CASSSQVVVANEQFF.

This chain connects TRBV6-2 or TRBV6-3 to TRBJ2-2; 13 bases align to TRBD2. V lost 4 bases to trimming and J lost 7 bases; unmatched junction nucleotides: 9. The germline V gene encodes CDR1 MNHEY and CDR2 SVGEGT. The CDR3 runs 17 residues. The CDR3 nucleotides are TGTGCCAGCAGTTCGGGACTAGCGGGACCCGGGAACGGGGAGCTGTTTTTT. It yields the protein CASSSGLAGPGNGELFF.

The genes are TRBV28 and TRBJ2-6; no clear D gene. The V and J ends lost 2 bases and 0 bases respectively, with 20 bases between them. The germline V gene has CDR1 MDHEN and CDR2 SYDVKM. The CDR3 sequence is 20 residues long. CDR3 sequence (DNA): TGTGCCAGCAGTTTACCCGCGGCAGCCCCTCTAGACTCTGGGGCCAACGTCCTGACTTTC. Amino acids: CASSLPAAAPLDSGANVLTF. The full variable domain, completed using reference TRBV28 and TRBJ2-6, is DVKVTQSSRYLVKRTGEKVFLECVQDMDHENMFWYRQDPGLGLRLIYFSYDVKMKEKGDIPEGYSVSREKKERFSLILESASTNQTSMYLCASSLPAAAPLDSGANVLTFGAGSRLTVL.

V gene TRBV5-6 combines with J gene TRBJ2-7; 8 nucleotides agree with TRBD1. V dropped 1 base and J dropped 5; count of bases not matched to a gene: 5. This CDR3 region has 14 residues. CDR1 and CDR2 (germline): SGHDT, YYEEEE. The CDR3 protein is CASSLLSGGNEQYF. The CDR3 bases are TGTGCCAGCAGCTTGTTATCAGGGGGCAACGAGCAGTACTTC.